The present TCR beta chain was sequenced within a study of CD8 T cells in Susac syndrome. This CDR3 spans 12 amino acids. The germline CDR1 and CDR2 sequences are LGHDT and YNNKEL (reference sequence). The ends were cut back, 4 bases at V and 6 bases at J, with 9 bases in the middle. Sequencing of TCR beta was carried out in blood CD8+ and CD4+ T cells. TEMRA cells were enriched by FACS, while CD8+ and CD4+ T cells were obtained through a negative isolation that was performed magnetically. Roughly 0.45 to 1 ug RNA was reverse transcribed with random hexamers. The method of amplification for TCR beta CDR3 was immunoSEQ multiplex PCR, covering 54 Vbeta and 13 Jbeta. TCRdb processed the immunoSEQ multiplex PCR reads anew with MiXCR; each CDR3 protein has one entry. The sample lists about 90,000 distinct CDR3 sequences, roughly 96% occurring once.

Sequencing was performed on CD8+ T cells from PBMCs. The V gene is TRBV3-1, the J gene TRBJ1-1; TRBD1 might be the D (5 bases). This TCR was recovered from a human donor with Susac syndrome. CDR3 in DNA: TGTGCCAGCAGCCTGGGACGAGCTGAAGCTTTCTTT. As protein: CASSLGRAEAFF.